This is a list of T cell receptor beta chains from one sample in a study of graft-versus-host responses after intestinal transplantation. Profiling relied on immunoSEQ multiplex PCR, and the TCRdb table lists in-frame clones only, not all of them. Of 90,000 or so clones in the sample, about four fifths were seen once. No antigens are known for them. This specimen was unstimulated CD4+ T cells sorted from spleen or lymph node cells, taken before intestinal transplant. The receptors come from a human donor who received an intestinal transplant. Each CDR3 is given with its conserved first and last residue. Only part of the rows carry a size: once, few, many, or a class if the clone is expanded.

CDR3: CASSQGQGRMNTEAFF; J: TRBJ1-1; V: TRBV19; size: once
CDR3: CASSPSGTGGQETQYF; J: TRBJ2-5; V: TRBV7-3; size: .
CDR3: CASSYEENSYNEQFF; J: TRBJ2-1; V: TRBV6-5; size: .
CDR3: CASSREVGGPYEQYF; J: TRBJ2-7; V: TRBV5-1; size: few
CDR3: CASSLAPITSGGTYNEQFF; J: TRBJ2-1; V: TRBV7-6; size: many
CDR3: CASSLFPGKNSPLHF; J: TRBJ1-6; V: TRBV28; size: .
CDR3: CASSLGEEIGTGELFF; J: TRBJ2-2; V: TRBV7-3; size: .
CDR3: CASSPSSASGNEQFF; J: TRBJ2-1; V: TRBV5-4; size: .
CDR3: CASRTSVPYEQYF; J: TRBJ2-7; V: TRBV28; size: .
CDR3: CASSPRGSGTYEQYF; J: TRBJ2-7; V: TRBV28; size: .
CDR3: CASSQGLAGAKYF; J: TRBJ2-5; V: TRBV11-3; size: once
CDR3: CASKTGRETQYF; J: TRBJ2-5; V: TRBV5-1; size: .
CDR3: CASTLNTEAFF; J: TRBJ1-1; V: TRBV7-9; size: .
CDR3: CACQRASGAHEQYF; J: TRBJ2-7; V: TRBV30; size: few
CDR3: CASSRGTGVYNEQFF; J: TRBJ2-1; V: TRBV4-2; size: .